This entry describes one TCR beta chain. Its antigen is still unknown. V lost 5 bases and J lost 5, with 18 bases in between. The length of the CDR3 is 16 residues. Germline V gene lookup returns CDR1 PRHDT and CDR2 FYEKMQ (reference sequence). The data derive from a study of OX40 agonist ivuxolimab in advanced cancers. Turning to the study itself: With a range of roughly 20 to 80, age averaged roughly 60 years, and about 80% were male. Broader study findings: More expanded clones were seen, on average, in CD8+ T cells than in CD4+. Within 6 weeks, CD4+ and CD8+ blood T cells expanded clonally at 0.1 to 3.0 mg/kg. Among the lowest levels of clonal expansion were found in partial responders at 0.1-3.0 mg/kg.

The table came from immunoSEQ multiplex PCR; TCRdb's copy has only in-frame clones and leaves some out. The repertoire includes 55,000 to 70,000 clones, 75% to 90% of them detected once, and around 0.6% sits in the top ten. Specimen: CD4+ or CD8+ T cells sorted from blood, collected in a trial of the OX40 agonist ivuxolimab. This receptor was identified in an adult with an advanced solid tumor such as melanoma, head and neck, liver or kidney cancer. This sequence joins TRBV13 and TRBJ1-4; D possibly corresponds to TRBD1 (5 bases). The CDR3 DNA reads TGTGCCAGCAGCACCCGCCGACAGACGAGGAATGAAAAACTGTTTTTT. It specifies CASSTRRQTRNEKLFF.